This T cell receptor beta chain is from a study of blood T cell repertoires in COVID-19. J lost 2 bases, V lost 0 bases, and 13 bases had no gene match. Germline CDR1 reads SGDLS; CDR2 reads YYNGEE. The CDR3 has 19 residues. Only in-frame clones appear in the TCRdb table, and some are missing; sequencing was by immunoSEQ multiplex PCR. The sample consists of approximately 210,000 clones, over 75% of them appearing once. Sequencing was performed on PBMCs or T cells enriched from blood (not recorded which). The J gene is TRBJ2-3, the V gene TRBV9; TRBD2 aligns across 9 bases. The receptor's source is a young man in a cohort exposed to, infected with or recovered from COVID-19 (not recorded which). DNA of the CDR3: TGTGCCAGCAGCGTAGTAGGGGTTGGACTAGCGCCATCCACAGATACGCAGTATTTT. Translated: CASSVVGVGLAPSTDTQYF.